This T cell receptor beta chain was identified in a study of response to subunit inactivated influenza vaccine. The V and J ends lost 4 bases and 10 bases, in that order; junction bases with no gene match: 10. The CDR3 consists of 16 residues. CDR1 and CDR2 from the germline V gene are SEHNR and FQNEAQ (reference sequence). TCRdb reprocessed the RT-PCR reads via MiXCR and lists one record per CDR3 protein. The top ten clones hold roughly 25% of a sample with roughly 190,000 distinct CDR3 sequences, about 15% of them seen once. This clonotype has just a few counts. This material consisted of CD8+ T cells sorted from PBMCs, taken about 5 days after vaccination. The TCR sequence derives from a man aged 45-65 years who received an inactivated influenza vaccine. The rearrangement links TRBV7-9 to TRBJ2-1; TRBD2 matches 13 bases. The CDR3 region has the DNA TGTGCCAGCAGCTGGCCTAGGACTAGCGGGAGTCCGGAGCAGTTCTTC. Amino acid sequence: CASSWPRTSGSPEQFF. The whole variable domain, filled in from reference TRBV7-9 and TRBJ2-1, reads DTGVSQNPRHKITKRGQNVTFRCDPISEHNRLYWYRQTLGQGPEFLTYFQNEAQLEKSRLLSDRFSAERPKGSFSTLEIQRTEQGDSAMYLCASSWPRTSGSPEQFFGPGTRLTVL.